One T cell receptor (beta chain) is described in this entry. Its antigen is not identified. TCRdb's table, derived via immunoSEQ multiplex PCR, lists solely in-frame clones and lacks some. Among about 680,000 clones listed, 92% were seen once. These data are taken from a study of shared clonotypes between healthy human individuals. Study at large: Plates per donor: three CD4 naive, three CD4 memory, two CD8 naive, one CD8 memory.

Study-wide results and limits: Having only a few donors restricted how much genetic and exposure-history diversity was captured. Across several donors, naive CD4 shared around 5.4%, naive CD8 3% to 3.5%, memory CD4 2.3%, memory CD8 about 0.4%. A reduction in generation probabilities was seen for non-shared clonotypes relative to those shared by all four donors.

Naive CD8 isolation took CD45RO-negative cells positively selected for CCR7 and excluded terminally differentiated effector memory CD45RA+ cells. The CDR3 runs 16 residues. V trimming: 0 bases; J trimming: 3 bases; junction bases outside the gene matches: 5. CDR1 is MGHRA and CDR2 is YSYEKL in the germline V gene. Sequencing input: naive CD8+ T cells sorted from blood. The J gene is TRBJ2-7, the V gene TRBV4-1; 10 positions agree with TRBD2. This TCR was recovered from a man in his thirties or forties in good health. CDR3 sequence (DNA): TGCGCCAGCAGCCAAGATATGGGGACTAGCGTCTACGAGCAGTACTTC. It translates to CASSQDMGTSVYEQYF.